A selection of T cell receptor beta chains follows, all from one sample in a study of radiation and T cells in renal cell carcinoma. TCRdb's table, derived via immunoSEQ multiplex PCR, lists solely in-frame clones and lacks some. This repertoire shows roughly 130,000 clones, 80% to 90% found once; its top ten account for 1.5% to 2%. The source was blood, collected from a patient whose treatment included radiotherapy and nephrectomy. Every receptor here comes from a woman aged 60 to 75 with renal cell carcinoma. CDR3s include the opening cysteine and the closing phenylalanine or tryptophan. The order of the fields is J gene, D gene, clone size, V gene, CDR3 protein, CDR3 DNA. A D gene is named only where the DNA matches it firmly. Rows may omit the clone size; those that give it use once, few, many or a size class.

TRBJ2-5 . once TRBV11-3 CASSVRAGETQYF TGTGCCAGCAGCGTGAGGGCAGGGGAGACCCAGTACTTC
TRBJ2-1 TRBD2 . TRBV29-1 CSVEPPTSGQRREQFF TGCAGCGTTGAACCACCGACTAGCGGGCAAAGGCGTGAGCAGTTCTTC
TRBJ1-1 . once TRBV18 CASSQPARGTEAFF TGTGCCAGCTCCCAACCGGCGCGGGGCACTGAAGCTTTCTTT
TRBJ1-5 . . TRBV5-8 CASSLRGSPVQPQHF TGTGCCAGCAGCTTGAGGGGTTCTCCCGTGCAGCCCCAGCATTTT
TRBJ2-3 . . TRBV6-5 CASSYSGSTDTQYF TGTGCCAGCAGTTACAGCGGCAGCACAGATACGCAGTATTTT
TRBJ1-1 . . TRBV10-2 CASSVTQANTEAFF TGCGCCAGCAGTGTGACCCAGGCGAACACTGAAGCTTTCTTT
TRBJ1-2 TRBD1 few TRBV2 CASSAQATGVGYTF TGTGCCAGCAGTGCCCAGGCCACAGGGGTTGGCTACACCTTC
TRBJ2-2 . once TRBV5-1 CASSFGRNTGELFF TGCGCCAGCAGCTTCGGCAGGAACACCGGGGAGCTGTTTTTT
TRBJ1-1 . . TRBV28 CASKQPTYSTEAFF TGTGCCAGCAAACAACCTACATACAGCACTGAAGCTTTCTTT
TRBJ1-1 TRBD1 . TRBV6-1 CASSALGTGNTEAFF TGTGCCAGCAGTGCTCTAGGGACAGGGAACACTGAAGCTTTCTTT
TRBJ2-7 . . TRBV6-5 CASSYPGQGLTYEQYF TGTGCCAGCAGTTATCCGGGGCAGGGATTAACCTACGAGCAGTACTTC
TRBJ1-1 . . TRBV13 CASSLQEGTEAFF TGTGCCAGCAGCTTACAGGAGGGCACTGAAGCTTTCTTT
TRBJ1-2 . . TRBV28 CASSPMDGVDSLNTF TGTGCCAGCAGCCCCATGGACGGGGTAGACTCCTTAAACACCTTC
TRBJ2-7 TRBD1 . TRBV6-1 CASSTRDSSEQYF TGTGCCAGCAGTACCCGGGACAGCTCCGAGCAGTACTTC
TRBJ2-5 . . TRBV27 CASSLRTAYQETQYF TGTGCCAGCAGTTTAAGGACAGCGTACCAAGAGACCCAGTACTTC
TRBJ1-4 . . TRBV28 CASSLRLVGEKLFF TGTGCCAGCAGCCTCCGGCTGGTGGGTGAAAAACTGTTTTTT
TRBJ2-3 . . TRBV5-6 CASSEDRPDTQYF TGTGCCAGCAGCGAAGACAGGCCAGATACGCAGTATTTT
TRBJ1-1 . . TRBV6-6 CASRLVNTEAFF TGTGCCAGCAGGTTAGTGAACACTGAAGCTTTCTTT
TRBJ1-1 . few TRBV5-1 CASSLRASGTEAFF TGCGCCAGCAGCTTGCGTGCTTCAGGCACTGAAGCTTTCTTT
TRBJ1-4 . . TRBV28 CASDSREGKLFF TGTGCCAGCGATTCCCGAGAGGGAAAACTGTTTTTT
TRBJ2-2 . . TRBV5-1 CASSFISIGELFF TGCGCCAGCAGCTTCATTTCGATCGGGGAGCTGTTTTTT
TRBJ2-7 TRBD1 few TRBV29-1 CSVEDPAGGNDEQYF TGCAGCGTTGAAGACCCCGCAGGGGGCAACGACGAGCAGTACTTC
TRBJ1-2 . . TRBV5-6 CASSLAGPNYGYTF TGTGCCAGCAGCTTGGCAGGGCCTAACTATGGCTACACCTTC
TRBJ1-3 . . TRBV6-6 CASKVSGNTIYF TGTGCCAGCAAGGTATCGGGAAACACCATATATTTT
TRBJ2-7 TRBD2 . TRBV7-2 CASSLGSGRAYEQYF TGTGCCAGCAGCTTAGGTAGCGGGAGGGCCTACGAGCAGTACTTC
TRBJ1-5 . . TRBV6-5 CASCRGVNQPQHF TGTGCCAGCTGTCGAGGGGTCAATCAGCCCCAGCATTTT
TRBJ1-6 . . TRBV4-2 CASSQEGTPSPLHF TGTGCCAGCAGCCAAGAGGGGACACCATCACCCCTCCACTTT
TRBJ1-1 . . TRBV6-1 CAISERSEAFF TGTGCCATCAGTGAGAGATCCGAAGCTTTCTTT